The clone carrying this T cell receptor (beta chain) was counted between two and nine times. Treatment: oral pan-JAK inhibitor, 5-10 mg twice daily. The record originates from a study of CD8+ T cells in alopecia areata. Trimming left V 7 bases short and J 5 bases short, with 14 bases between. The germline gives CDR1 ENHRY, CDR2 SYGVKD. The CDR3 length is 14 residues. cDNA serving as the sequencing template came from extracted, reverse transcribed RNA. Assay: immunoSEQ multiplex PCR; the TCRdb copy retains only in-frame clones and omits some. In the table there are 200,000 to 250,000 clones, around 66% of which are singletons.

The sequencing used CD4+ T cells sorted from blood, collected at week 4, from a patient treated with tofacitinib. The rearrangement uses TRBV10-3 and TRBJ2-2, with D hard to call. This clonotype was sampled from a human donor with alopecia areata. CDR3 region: CAINPGVGTGELFF. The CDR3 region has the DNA TGTGCCATCAACCCAGGCGTGGGGACCGGGGAGCTGTTTTTT.